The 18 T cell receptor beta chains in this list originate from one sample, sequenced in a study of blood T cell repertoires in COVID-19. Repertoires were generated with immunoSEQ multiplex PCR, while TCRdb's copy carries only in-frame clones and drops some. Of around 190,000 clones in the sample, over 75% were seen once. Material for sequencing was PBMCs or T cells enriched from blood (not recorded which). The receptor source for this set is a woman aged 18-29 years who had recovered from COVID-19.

The CDR3 DNA reads TGTGCCACCCGGCAGGGAACTGGAAACACCATATATTTT. It translates to CATRQGTGNTIYF. The chain has TRBV25-1 and TRBJ1-3; a possible D gene is TRBD1 (5 bases). Looked up from germline, CDR1 is MGHDK and CDR2 is SYGVNS. This CDR3 has 13 residues. The V end lost 10 bases, the J end lost 2 bases, and 12 bases lay between the germline ends. Based on the CDR3 plus reference TRBV25-1 and TRBJ1-3, the full variable domain is EADIYQTPRYLVIGTGKKITLECSQTMGHDKMYWYQQDPGMELHLIHYSYGVNSTEKGDLSSESTVSRIRTEHFPLTLESARPSHTSQYLCATRQGTGNTIYFGEGSWLTVV.

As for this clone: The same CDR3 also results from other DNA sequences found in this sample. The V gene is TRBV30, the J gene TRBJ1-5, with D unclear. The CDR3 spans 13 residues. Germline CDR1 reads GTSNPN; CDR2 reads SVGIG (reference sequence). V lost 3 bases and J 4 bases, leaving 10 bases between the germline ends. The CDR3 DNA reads TGTGCCTGGAGCCCGGGTGGAAATCAGCCCCAGCATTTT. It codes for CAWSPGGNQPQHF. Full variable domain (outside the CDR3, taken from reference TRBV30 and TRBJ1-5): SQTIHQWPATLVQPVGSPLSLECTVEGTSNPNLYWYRQAAGRGLQLLFYSVGIGQISSEVPQNLSASRPQDRQFILSSKKLLLSDSGFYLCAWSPGGNQPQHFGDGTRLSIL.

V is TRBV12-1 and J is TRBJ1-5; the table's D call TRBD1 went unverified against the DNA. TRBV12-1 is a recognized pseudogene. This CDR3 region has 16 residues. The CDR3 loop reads CASSPRCRAKIQPQHF. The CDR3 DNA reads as TGTGCCAGCAGCCCAAGGTGCAGGGCGAAGATTCAGCCCCAGCATTTT.

The CDR3 region has the DNA TGCGCCAGCAGCATTAGCGGGGATAGTAATGAGCAGTTCTTC. This gives the protein CASSISGDSNEQFF. This chain uses TRBV5-1 with TRBJ2-1, with TRBD2 matching over 8 bases. CDR1 is SGHRS and CDR2 is YFSETQ in the germline V gene. Germline trimming cut 4 bases from V and 7 bases from J; bases unmatched to any gene: 7. The CDR3 has 14 residues.

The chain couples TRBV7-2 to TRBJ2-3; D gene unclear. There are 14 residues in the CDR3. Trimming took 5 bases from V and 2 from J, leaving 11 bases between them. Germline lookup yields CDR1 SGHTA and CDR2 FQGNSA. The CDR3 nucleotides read TGTGCCAGCAGCGCTCTAGATTTCACAGATACGCAGTATTTT. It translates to CASSALDFTDTQYF. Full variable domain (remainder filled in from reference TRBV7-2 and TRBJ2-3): GAGVSQSPSNKVTEKGKDVELRCDPISGHTALYWYRQSLGQGLEFLIYFQGNSAPDKSGLPSDRFSAERTGGSVSTLTIQRTQQEDSAVYLCASSALDFTDTQYFGPGTRLTVL.

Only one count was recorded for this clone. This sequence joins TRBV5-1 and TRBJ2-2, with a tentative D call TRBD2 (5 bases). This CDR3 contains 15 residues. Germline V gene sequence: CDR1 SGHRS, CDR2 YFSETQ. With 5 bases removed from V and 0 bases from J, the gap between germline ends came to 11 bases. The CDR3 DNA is TGCGCCAGCAGGCCCACGCGGGCGAACACCGGGGAGCTGTTTTTT. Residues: CASRPTRANTGELFF.

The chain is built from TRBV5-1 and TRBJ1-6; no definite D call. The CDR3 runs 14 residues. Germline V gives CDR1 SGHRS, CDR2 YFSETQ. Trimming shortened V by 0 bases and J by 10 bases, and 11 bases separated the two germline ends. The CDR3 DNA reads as TGCGCCAGCAGCTTGGTTAGCCGTGTATCACCCCTCCACTTT. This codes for CASSLVSRVSPLHF.

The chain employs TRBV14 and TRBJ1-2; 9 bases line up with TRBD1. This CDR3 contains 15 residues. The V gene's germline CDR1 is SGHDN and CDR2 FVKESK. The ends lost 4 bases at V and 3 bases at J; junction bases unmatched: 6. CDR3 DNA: TGTGCCAGCAGCCCGTCCGGGACAGGGTACTATGGCTACACCTTC. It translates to CASSPSGTGYYGYTF. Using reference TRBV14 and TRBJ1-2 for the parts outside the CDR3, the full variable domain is EAGVTQFPSHSVIEKGQTVTLRCDPISGHDNLYWYRRVMGKEIKFLLHFVKESKQDESGMPNNRFLAERTGGTYSTLKVQPAELEDSGVYFCASSPSGTGYYGYTFGSGTRLTVV.

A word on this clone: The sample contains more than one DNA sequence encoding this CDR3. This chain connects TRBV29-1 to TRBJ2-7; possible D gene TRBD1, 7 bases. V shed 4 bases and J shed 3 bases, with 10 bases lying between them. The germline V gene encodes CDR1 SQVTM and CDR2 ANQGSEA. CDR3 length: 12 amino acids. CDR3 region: CSVGQGGYEQYF. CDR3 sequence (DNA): TGCAGCGTTGGGCAGGGGGGCTACGAGCAGTACTTC.

In DNA, the CDR3 is TGTGCCAGCAGCGACCAACTAGCGCTCAATGAGCAGTTCTTC. This encodes CASSDQLALNEQFF. The chain employs TRBV2 and TRBJ2-1; 7 bases line up with TRBD2. Trimming took 6 bases from V and 6 from J; bases not matched to a gene: 8. There are 14 residues in the CDR3. The germline CDR1 and CDR2 sequences are SNHLY and FYNNEI.

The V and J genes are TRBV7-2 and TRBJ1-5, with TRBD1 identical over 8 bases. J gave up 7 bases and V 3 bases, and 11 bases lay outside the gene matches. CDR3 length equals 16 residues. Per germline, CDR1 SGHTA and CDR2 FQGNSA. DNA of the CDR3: TGTGCCAGCAGCTTCCTGGGGACAGGCGTGGGACAGCCCCAGCATTTT. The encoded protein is CASSFLGTGVGQPQHF.

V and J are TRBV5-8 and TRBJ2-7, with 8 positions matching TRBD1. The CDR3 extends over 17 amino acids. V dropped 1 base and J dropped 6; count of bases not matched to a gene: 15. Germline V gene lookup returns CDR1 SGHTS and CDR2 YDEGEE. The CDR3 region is CASSLQGAGRYPFEQYF. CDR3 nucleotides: TGTGCCAGCAGCTTGCAGGGGGCAGGGAGATACCCGTTCGAGCAGTACTTC.

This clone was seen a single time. The CDR3 DNA reads TGTGCCAGCAGCCAGGAACAGGGTCTCCCTGGGGCCAACGTCCTGACTTTC. This encodes CASSQEQGLPGANVLTF. V gene TRBV4-2 combines with J gene TRBJ2-6; weak D call: TRBD1 (6 bases). The CDR3 has 17 residues. Trimming took off 3 bases at V and 2 bases at J, with 14 bases between the two ends. Per germline, CDR1 LGHNA and CDR2 YNFKEQ.

CDR3 nucleotide sequence: TGTGCCACCAGTGATTTGCAAGGCGGTTATGGCTACACCTTC. It is translated as CATSDLQGGYGYTF. This sequence joins TRBV24-1 and TRBJ1-2; D gene ambiguous. Germline assignment: CDR1 KGHDR and CDR2 SFDVKD. This CDR3 is 14 amino acids long. Trimming removed 0 bases at V and 5 bases at J, with 9 bases between.

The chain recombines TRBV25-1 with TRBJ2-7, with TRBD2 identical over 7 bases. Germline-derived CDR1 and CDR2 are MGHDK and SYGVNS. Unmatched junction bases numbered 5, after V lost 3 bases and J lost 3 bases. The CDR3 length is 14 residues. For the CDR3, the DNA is TGTGCCAGCAGTGATCGGGAGGTTTACTACGAGCAGTACTTC. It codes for CASSDREVYYEQYF.

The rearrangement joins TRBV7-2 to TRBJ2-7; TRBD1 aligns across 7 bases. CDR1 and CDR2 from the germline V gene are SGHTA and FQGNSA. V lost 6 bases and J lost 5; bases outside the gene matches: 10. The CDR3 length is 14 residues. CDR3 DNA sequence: TGTGCCAGCAGTGAGCCAGGGGGTCCCAACGAGCAGTACTTC. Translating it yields CASSEPGGPNEQYF. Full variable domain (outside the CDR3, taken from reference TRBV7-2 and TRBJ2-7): GAGVSQSPSNKVTEKGKDVELRCDPISGHTALYWYRQSLGQGLEFLIYFQGNSAPDKSGLPSDRFSAERTGGSVSTLTIQRTQQEDSAVYLCASSEPGGPNEQYFGPGTRLTVT.

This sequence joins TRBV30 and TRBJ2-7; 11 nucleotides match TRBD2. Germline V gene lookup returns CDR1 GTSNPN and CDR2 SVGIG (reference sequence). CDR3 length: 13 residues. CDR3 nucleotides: TGTGCTATTCTAGCGGGAGGAATCCACGAGCAGTACTTC. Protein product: CAILAGGIHEQYF.

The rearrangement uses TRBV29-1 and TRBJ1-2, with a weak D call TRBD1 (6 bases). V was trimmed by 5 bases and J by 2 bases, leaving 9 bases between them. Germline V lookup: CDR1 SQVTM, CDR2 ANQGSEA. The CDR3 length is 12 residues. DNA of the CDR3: TGCAGCGTTCAACAGGGAAACTATGGCTACACCTTC. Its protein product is CSVQQGNYGYTF.